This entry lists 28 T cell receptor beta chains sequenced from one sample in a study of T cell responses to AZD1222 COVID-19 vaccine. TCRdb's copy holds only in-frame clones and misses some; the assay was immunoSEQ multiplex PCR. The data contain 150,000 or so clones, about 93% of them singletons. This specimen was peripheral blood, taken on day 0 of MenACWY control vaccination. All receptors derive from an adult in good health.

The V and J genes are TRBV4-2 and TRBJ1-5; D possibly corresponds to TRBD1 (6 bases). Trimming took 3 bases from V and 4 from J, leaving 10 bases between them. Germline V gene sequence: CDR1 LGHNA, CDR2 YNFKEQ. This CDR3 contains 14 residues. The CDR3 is CASSQGAQNQPQHF. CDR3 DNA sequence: TGTGCCAGCAGCCAGGGGGCCCAAAATCAGCCCCAGCATTTT.

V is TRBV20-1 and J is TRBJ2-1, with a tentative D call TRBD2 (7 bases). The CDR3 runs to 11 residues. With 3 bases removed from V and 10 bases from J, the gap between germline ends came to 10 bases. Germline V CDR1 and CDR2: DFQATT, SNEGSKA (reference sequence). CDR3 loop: CSASRGGEQFF. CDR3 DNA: TGCAGTGCTAGCAGGGGAGGGGAGCAGTTCTTC.

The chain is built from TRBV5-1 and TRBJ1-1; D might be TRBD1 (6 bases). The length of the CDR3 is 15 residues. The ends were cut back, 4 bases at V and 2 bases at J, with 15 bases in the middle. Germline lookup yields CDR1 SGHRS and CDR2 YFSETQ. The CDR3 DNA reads TGCGCCAGCAGCCGAGCTTTGGGGGCTAACACTGAAGCTTTCTTT. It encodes CASSRALGANTEAFF.

The CDR3 loop reads CAWSSVGGALGSMHF. The CDR3 DNA reads TGTGCCTGGAGTTCCGTTGGTGGGGCCCTCGGGTCGATGCATTTT. The gene calls are TRBV30 and TRBJ1-5, with TRBD1 as a possible D gene (5 bases). Germline V CDR1 and CDR2: GTSNPN, SVGIG (reference sequence). Deletions cut 2 bases from V and 15 bases from J, with 26 bases between. The CDR3 extends over 15 amino acids.

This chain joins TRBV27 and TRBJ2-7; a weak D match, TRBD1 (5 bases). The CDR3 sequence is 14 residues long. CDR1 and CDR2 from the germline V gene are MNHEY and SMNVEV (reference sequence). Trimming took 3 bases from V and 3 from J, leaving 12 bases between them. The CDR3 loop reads CASSLGPTNYEQYF. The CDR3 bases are TGTGCCAGCAGTTTGGGGCCTACAAACTACGAGCAGTACTTC.

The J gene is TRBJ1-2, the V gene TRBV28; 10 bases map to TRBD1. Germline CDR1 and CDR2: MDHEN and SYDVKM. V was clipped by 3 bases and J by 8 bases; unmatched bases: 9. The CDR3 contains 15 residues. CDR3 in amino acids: CASSFKAWTGGGYTF. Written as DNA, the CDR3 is TGTGCCAGCAGTTTTAAAGCGTGGACAGGGGGAGGCTACACCTTC.

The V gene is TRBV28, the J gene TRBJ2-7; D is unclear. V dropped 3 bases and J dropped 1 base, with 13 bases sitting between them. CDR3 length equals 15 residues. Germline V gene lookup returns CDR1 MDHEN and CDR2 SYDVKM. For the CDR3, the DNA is TGTGCCAGCAGTTTTTCGGGCCTCGGGTCCTACGAGCAGTACTTC. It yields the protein CASSFSGLGSYEQYF.

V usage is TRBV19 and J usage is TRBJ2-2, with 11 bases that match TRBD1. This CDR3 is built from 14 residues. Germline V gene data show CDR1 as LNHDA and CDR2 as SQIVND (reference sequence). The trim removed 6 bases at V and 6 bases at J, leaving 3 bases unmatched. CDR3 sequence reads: CASRPGQGAGELFF. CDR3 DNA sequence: TGTGCCAGTAGGCCGGGACAGGGGGCCGGGGAGCTGTTTTTT.

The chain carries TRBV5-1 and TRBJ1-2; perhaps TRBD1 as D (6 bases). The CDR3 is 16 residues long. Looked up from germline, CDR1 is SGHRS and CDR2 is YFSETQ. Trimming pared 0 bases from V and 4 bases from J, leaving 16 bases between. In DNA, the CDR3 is TGCGCCAGCAGCTTGGAGGGGGGCTCGCGGCCCTATGGCTACACCTTC. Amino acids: CASSLEGGSRPYGYTF.

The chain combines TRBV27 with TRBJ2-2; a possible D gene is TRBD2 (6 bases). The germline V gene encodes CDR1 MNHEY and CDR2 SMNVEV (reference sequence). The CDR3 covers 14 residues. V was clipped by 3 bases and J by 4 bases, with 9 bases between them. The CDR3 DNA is TGTGCCAGCAGTTTCAGGAGGGCCACCGGGGAGCTGTTTTTT. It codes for CASSFRRATGELFF.

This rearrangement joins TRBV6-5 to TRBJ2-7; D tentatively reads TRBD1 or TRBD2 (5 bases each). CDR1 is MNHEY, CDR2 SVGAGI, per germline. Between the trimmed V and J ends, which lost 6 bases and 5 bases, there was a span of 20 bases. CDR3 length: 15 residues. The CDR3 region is CASRAGAPVPDEQYF. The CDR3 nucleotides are TGTGCCAGCAGAGCCGGGGCCCCCGTACCGGACGAGCAGTACTTC.

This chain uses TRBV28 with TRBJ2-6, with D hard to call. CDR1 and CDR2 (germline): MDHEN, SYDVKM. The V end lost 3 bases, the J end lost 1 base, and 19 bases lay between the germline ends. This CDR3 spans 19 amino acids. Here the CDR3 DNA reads TGTGCCAGCAGTTTCTTGTCTCTGGAAAGGGTTTCTGGGGCCAACGTCCTGACTTTC. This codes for CASSFLSLERVSGANVLTF.

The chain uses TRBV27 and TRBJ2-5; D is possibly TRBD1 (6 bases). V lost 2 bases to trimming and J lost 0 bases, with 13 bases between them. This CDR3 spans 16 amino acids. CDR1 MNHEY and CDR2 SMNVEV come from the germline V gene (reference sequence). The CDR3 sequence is CASSLLGRGDQETQYF. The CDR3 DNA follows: TGTGCCAGCAGTTTACTAGGCAGGGGAGACCAAGAGACCCAGTACTTC.

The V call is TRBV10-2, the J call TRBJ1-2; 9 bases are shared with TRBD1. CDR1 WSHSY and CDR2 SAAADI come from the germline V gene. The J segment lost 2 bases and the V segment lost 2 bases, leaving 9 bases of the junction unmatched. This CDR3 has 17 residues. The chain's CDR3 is CASSEPSSGTGNYGYTF. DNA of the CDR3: TGCGCCAGCAGTGAGCCCAGCTCTGGGACAGGGAACTATGGCTACACCTTC.

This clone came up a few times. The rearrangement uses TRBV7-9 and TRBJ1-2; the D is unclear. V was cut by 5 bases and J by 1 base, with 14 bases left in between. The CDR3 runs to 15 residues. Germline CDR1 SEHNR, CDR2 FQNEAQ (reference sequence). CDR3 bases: TGTGCCAGCAGCCCCTCAAGGAGATTTAACTATGGCTACACCTTC. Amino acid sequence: CASSPSRRFNYGYTF.

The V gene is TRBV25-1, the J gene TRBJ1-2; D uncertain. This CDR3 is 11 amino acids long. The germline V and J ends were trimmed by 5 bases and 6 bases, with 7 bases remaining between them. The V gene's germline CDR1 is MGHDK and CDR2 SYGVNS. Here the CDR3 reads CASSYRDGYTF. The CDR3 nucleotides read TGTGCCAGCAGTTACCGGGATGGCTACACCTTC.

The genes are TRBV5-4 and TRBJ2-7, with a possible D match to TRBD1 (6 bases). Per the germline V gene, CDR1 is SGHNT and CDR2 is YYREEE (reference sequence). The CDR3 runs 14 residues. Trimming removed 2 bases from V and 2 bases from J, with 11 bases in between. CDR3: CASSLSDSPYEQYF. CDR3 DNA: TGTGCCAGCAGCTTATCGGACAGTCCCTACGAGCAGTACTTC.

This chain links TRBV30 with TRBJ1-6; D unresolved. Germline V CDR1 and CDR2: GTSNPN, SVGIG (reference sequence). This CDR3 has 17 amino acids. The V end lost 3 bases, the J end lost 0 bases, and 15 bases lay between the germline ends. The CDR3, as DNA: TGTGCCTGGAGCCCACAACGGGTTAGCTCCTATAATTCACCCCTCCACTTT. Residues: CAWSPQRVSSYNSPLHF.

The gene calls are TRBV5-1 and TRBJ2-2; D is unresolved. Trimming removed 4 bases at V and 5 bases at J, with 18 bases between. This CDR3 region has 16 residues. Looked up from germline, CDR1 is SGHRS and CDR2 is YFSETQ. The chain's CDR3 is CASSLDSLLGTGELFF. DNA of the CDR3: TGCGCCAGCAGCCTTGATAGCCTTTTAGGGACCGGGGAGCTGTTTTTT.

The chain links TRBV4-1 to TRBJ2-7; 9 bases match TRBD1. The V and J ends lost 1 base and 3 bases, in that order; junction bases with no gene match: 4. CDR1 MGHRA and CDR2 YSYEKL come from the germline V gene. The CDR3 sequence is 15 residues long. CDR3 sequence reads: CASSQGTGVGYEQYF. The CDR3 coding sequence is TGCGCCAGCAGCCAAGGGACAGGGGTAGGCTACGAGCAGTACTTC.

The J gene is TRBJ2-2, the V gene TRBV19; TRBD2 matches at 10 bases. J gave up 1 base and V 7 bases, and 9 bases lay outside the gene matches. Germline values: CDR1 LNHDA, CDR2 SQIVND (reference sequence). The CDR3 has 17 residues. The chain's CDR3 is CASTSFGLAENTGELFF. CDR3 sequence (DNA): TGTGCCAGTACTTCATTCGGACTAGCGGAGAACACCGGGGAGCTGTTTTTT. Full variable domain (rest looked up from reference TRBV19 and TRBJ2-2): DGGITQSPKYLFRKEGQNVTLSCEQNLNHDAMYWYRQDPGQGLRLIYYSQIVNDFQKGDIAEGYSVSREKKESFPLTVTSAQKNPTAFYLCASTSFGLAENTGELFFGEGSRLTVL.

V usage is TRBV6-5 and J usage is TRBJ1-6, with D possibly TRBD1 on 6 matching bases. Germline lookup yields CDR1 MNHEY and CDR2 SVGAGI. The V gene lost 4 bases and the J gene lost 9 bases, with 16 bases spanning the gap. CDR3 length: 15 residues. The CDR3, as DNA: TGTGCCAGCAGTTCACCCTTCAAACAGGGTTCACCCCTCCACTTT. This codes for CASSSPFKQGSPLHF.

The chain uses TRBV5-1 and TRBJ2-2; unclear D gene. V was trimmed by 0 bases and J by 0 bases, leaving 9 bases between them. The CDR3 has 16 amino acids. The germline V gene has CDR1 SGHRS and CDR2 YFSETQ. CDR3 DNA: TGCGCCAGCAGCTTGGCCGGACCATCGAACACCGGGGAGCTGTTTTTT. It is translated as CASSLAGPSNTGELFF.

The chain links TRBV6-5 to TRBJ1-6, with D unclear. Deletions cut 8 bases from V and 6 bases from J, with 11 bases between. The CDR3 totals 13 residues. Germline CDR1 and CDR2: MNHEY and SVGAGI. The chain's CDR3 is CASAGRVNSPLHF. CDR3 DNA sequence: TGTGCCAGCGCCGGCCGGGTTAATTCACCCCTCCACTTT.

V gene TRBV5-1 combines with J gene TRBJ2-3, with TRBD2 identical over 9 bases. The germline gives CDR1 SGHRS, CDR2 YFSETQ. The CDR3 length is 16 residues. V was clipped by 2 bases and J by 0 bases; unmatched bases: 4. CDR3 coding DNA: TGCGCCAGCAGCTTCTCTAGCGGGACTAGCACAGATACGCAGTATTTT. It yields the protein CASSFSSGTSTDTQYF.

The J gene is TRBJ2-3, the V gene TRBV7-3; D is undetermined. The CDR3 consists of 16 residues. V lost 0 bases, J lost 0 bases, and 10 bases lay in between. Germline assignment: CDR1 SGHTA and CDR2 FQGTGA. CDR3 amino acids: CASSLTASRSTDTQYF. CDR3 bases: TGTGCCAGCAGCTTAACTGCTAGTCGTAGCACAGATACGCAGTATTTT.

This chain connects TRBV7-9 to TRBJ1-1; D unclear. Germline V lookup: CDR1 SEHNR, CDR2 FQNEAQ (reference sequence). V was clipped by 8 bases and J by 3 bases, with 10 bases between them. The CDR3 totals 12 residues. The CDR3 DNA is TGTGCCAGCGCCCCGGCGGACACTGAAGCTTTCTTT. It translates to CASAPADTEAFF.

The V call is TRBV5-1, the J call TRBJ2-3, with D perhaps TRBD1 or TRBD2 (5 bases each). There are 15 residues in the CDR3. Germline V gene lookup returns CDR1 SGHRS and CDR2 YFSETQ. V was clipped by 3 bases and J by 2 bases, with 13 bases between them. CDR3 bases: TGCGCCAGCAGCTACCGGGACGGGTCCACAGATACGCAGTATTTT. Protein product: CASSYRDGSTDTQYF.